The clone carrying this T cell receptor (beta chain) was seen once. It was about 10^5 TCR templates that were assayed per sample. Sequenced by immunoSEQ multiplex PCR; TCRdb stores in-frame clones only, minus some. This table has approximately 91,000 clones, around 95% appearing once. V was trimmed by 6 bases and J by 1 base, leaving 6 bases between them. CDR3 length: 12 residues. Germline values: CDR1 SGHAT, CDR2 FQNNGV. This sample stems from a study of siplizumab effects on memory and regulatory T cells. The V and J genes are TRBV11-2 and TRBJ1-2; perhaps TRBD1 as D (5 bases). This TCR was sampled from a human donor in good health. The specimen was CD8+ T cells sorted from blood. The CDR3 sequence: CASSTGNYGYTF. The CDR3 nucleotides are TGTGCCAGCAGTACAGGTAACTATGGCTACACCTTC.